Following are 22 T cell receptor beta chains from one sample sequenced in a study of metastatic and nonmetastatic thyroid tumors. All patients reached thyroid surgery having received no treatment beforehand. TCRdb used MiXCR to call clones anew from the PCR reads. In the table there are roughly 57,000 clones, roughly 20% of which are singletons. Material for sequencing was blood. Receptors were obtained from a female donor with papillary thyroid cancer or a benign thyroid nodule (not recorded which). Some clones in this sample may be carry-over from other donors' samples.

Turning to this clone: This is likely a read error, given that the CDR3 carries no conserved phenylalanine or tryptophan at its end. The chain has TRBV10-3 and TRBJ2-7, with D perhaps TRBD2 (5 bases). CDR3 length: 13 residues. Germline CDR1 reads ENHRY; CDR2 reads SYGVKD. Trimming removed 5 bases from V and 6 bases from J, with 14 bases in between. CDR3 sequence: CAISPTGSAEQYL. Written as DNA, the CDR3 is TGTGCCATCAGTCCCACGGGAAGCGCCGAGCAGTACTTG.

Many counts were recorded for this clone. The V call is TRBV9, the J call TRBJ1-2; no clear D. The V gene's germline CDR1 is SGDLS and CDR2 YYNGEE. Trimming took 0 bases from V and 0 from J, leaving 9 bases between them. The CDR3 consists of 15 residues. This CDR3 reads CASSVESGANYGYTF. For the CDR3, the DNA is TGTGCCAGCAGCGTAGAATCGGGCGCTAACTATGGCTACACCTTC.

This clone has a count of ten or more. The chain links TRBV19 to TRBJ2-7, with D perhaps given as TRBD1 or TRBD2 (5 bases each). CDR1 LNHDA and CDR2 SQIVND come from the germline V gene (reference sequence). The CDR3 covers 13 residues. Trimming cost V 4 bases and J 7 bases, with 14 bases left between them. In DNA form, the CDR3 reads TGTGCCAGTAGTAACTCAGGGACGGGGGAGCAGTACTTC. It is translated as CASSNSGTGEQYF.

This clone came up many times. This chain uses TRBV7-6 with TRBJ1-1; 9 bases agree with TRBD1. Unmatched junction bases numbered 6, after V lost 5 bases and J lost 5 bases. Germline CDR1 SGHVS, CDR2 FNYEAQ. This CDR3 has 14 amino acids. The CDR3 reads CASSPGTGQTEAFF. In DNA, the CDR3 is TGTGCCAGCAGCCCCGGGACAGGGCAAACTGAAGCTTTCTTT.

This clone was detected many times. The V gene is TRBV11-2, the J gene TRBJ2-1; D unresolved. Trimming pared 5 bases from V and 7 bases from J, leaving 6 bases between. The germline V gene has CDR1 SGHAT and CDR2 FQNNGV. The CDR3 length is 11 residues. CDR3 nucleotides: TGTGCCAGCAGCACCCTAAATGAGCAGTTCTTC. This encodes CASSTLNEQFF.

This clone appeared many times. V gene TRBV5-4 combines with J gene TRBJ1-1; unclear D gene. In germline, CDR1 is SGHNT, CDR2 YYREEE (reference sequence). V dropped 1 base and J dropped 8 bases, with 12 bases sitting between them. The CDR3 is 13 amino acids. In DNA form, the CDR3 reads TGTGCCAGCAGCTTGCAAACAGCCGAAGAAGCTTTCTTT. Translation gives CASSLQTAEEAFF. Complete variable domain (other parts from reference TRBV5-4 and TRBJ1-1): ETGVTQSPTHLIKTRGQQVTLRCSSQSGHNTVSWYQQALGQGPQFIFQYYREEENGRGNFPPRFSGLQFPNYSSELNVNALELDDSALYLCASSLQTAEEAFFGQGTRLTVV.

This clone was detected ten times or more. The chain links TRBV20-1 to TRBJ2-7; D gene uncertain. CDR3 length equals 13 residues. Trimming took off 6 bases at V and 8 bases at J, with 20 bases between the two ends. CDR1 DFQATT and CDR2 SNEGSKA come from the germline V gene (reference sequence). This CDR3 is CSAQARPFPQQYF. The CDR3 DNA follows: TGCAGTGCCCAGGCTCGGCCCTTCCCTCAGCAGTACTTC.

This clone has a count of ten or more. The rearrangement uses TRBV11-2 and TRBJ2-5, with D perhaps matching TRBD2 (5 bases). The CDR3 consists of 16 residues. CDR1 and CDR2 (germline): SGHAT, FQNNGV. Trimming removed 5 bases from V and 3 bases from J, with 19 bases in between. The CDR3 loop reads CASSPGMGFSKETQYF. The CDR3 DNA follows: TGTGCCAGCAGCCCCGGGATGGGGTTTAGTAAAGAGACCCAGTACTTC.

This clone was seen many times. Other DNA sequences in the same sample also yield this CDR3. The gene calls are TRBV28 and TRBJ2-5; TRBD2 is a possible D gene (6 bases). Trimming shortened V by 4 bases and J by 1 base, and 7 bases separated the two germline ends. From germline, CDR1 is MDHEN and CDR2 SYDVKM. This CDR3 comprises 13 residues. CDR3 protein: CASSSGGQETQYF. The CDR3 DNA sequence: TGTGCCAGCAGTTCCGGGGGCCAAGAGACCCAGTACTTC.

This clone was counted ten times or more. At the DNA level, this CDR3 is encoded by other sequences in the same sample as well. This chain joins TRBV5-5 and TRBJ2-5; D tentatively fits TRBD1 or TRBD2 (5 bases each). V was cut by 4 bases and J by 2 bases, with 15 bases left in between. CDR1 is SGHKS, CDR2 YYEKEE, per germline (reference sequence). The CDR3 contains 15 residues. The CDR3 DNA reads as TGTGCCAGCAGCCCCCCCCCGGGGCATCAAGAGACCCAGTACTTC. Protein: CASSPPPGHQETQYF.

This clone was seen ten or more times. J is TRBJ1-5 and V is TRBV19, with a possible D match to TRBD1 (6 bases). Trimming stripped 1 base from V and 4 bases from J, with 11 bases between. Germline values: CDR1 LNHDA, CDR2 SQIVND (reference sequence). The CDR3 runs to 15 residues. For the CDR3, the DNA is TGTGCCAGTAGTATAGTTCCGGGACATAATCAGCCCCAGCATTTT. Translation: CASSIVPGHNQPQHF.

This clone was recorded a few times. This chain joins TRBV6-5 and TRBJ1-6; 7 positions match TRBD1. V trimming: 4 bases; J trimming: 10 bases; junction bases outside the gene matches: 13. The CDR3 consists of 16 residues. Germline values: CDR1 MNHEY, CDR2 SVGAGI. CDR3 region: CASSWGGNRGQSPLHF. The DNA of the CDR3 is TGTGCCAGCAGTTGGGGGGGGAACAGGGGTCAATCACCCCTCCACTTT.

This clone was detected ten times or more. The junction departs from the called germline gene at one end, perhaps through a read error. This sample includes further DNA sequences coding for the same CDR3. This chain links TRBV6-1 with TRBJ2-7, with D possibly matching TRBD2 (6 bases). There are 10 residues in the CDR3. Germline loops: CDR1 MNHNS, CDR2 SASEGT. The CDR3 here is CASSDRTKDF. The DNA for the CDR3 is TGTGCCAGCAGTGACCGGACTAAGGACTTC.

This clone was counted ten times or more. The J gene is TRBJ1-1, the V gene TRBV27; D is perhaps TRBD1 (6 bases). The CDR3 covers 12 residues. Trimming pared 4 bases from V and 4 bases from J, leaving 7 bases between. Germline V gene sequence: CDR1 MNHEY, CDR2 SMNVEV (reference sequence). For the CDR3, the DNA is TGTGCCAGCAGTTCACAGGGCACTGAAGCTTTCTTT. Translated, it gives CASSSQGTEAFF.

This clone was observed at least ten times. The rearrangement links TRBV28 to TRBJ2-7; 15 bases map to TRBD2. With V trimmed by 1 base and J by 4 bases, 2 bases remained unmatched. The CDR3 length is 16 residues. The germline gives CDR1 MDHEN, CDR2 SYDVKM. CDR3 sequence reads: CASSLLGLAGGYEQYF. CDR3 DNA sequence: TGTGCCAGCAGTTTATTGGGACTAGCGGGAGGTTACGAGCAGTACTTC.

This clone was seen at least ten times. The V and J genes are TRBV5-1 and TRBJ2-7, with D possibly being TRBD2 (6 bases). Germline V lookup: CDR1 SGHRS, CDR2 YFSETQ. The CDR3 covers 15 residues. Trimming stripped 2 bases from V and 0 bases from J, with 12 bases between. The CDR3 loop is CASSLGGGNSYEQYF. CDR3 DNA: TGCGCCAGCAGCTTAGGTGGAGGGAACTCCTACGAGCAGTACTTC.

This clone was picked up many times. The rearrangement uses TRBV28 and TRBJ1-3; D gene ambiguous. Germline CDR1 and CDR2: MDHEN and SYDVKM. This CDR3 spans 14 amino acids. Trimming took off 4 bases at V and 0 bases at J, with 7 bases between the two ends. In DNA, the CDR3 is TGTGCCAGCAGTTCCCCGGACTCTGGAAACACCATATATTTT. Residues: CASSSPDSGNTIYF.

J is TRBJ2-7 and V is TRBV20-1, with D possibly matching TRBD2 (6 bases). Germline V gene sequence: CDR1 DFQATT, CDR2 SNEGSKA (reference sequence). The ends were cut back, 3 bases at V and 5 bases at J, with 23 bases in the middle. CDR3 length: 16 amino acids. CDR3 nucleotides: TGCAGTGCTAGTGCCTCTCGACTAGGCTACTGGCACGAGCAGTACTTC. It yields the protein CSASASRLGYWHEQYF.

This clone was seen repeatedly, ten times or more. The chain links TRBV20-1 to TRBJ2-7, with D perhaps matching TRBD1 (5 bases). CDR3 length equals 15 residues. Germline lookup yields CDR1 DFQATT and CDR2 SNEGSKA (reference sequence). The V end lost 6 bases, the J end lost 1 base, and 19 bases lay between the germline ends. This CDR3 reads CSAPQTATVSYEQYF. CDR3 coding DNA: TGCAGTGCCCCCCAAACTGCGACAGTTTCCTACGAGCAGTACTTC.

This clone has ten or more counts. This chain uses TRBV2 with TRBJ2-1; D assignment may be TRBD1 or TRBD2 (6 bases each). The length of the CDR3 is 13 residues. Trimming took off 7 bases at V and 5 bases at J, with 12 bases between the two ends. CDR1 SNHLY and CDR2 FYNNEI come from the germline V gene. As DNA, the CDR3 is TGTGCCAGCAATAGGGGGAGGAACAATGAGCAGTTCTTC. Translated: CASNRGRNNEQFF. Full variable domain (remainder filled in from reference TRBV2 and TRBJ2-1): EPEVTQTPSHQVTQMGQEVILRCVPISNHLYFYWYRQILGQKVEFLVSFYNNEISEKSEIFDDQFSVERPDGSNFTLKIRSTKLEDSAMYFCASNRGRNNEQFFGPGTRLTVL.

Many counts were recorded for this clone. The chain is built from TRBV3-1 and TRBJ1-2, with a possible D match to TRBD1 (6 bases). CDR1 and CDR2 (germline): LGHDT, YNNKEL (reference sequence). V lost 2 bases and J 1 base, leaving 8 bases between the germline ends. The CDR3 has 14 residues. DNA of the CDR3: TGTGCCAGCAGCCAAACACAGGGTAACTATGGCTACACCTTC. This codes for CASSQTQGNYGYTF.

About this clone itself: One junction end does not reproduce the germline sequence, and a read error may be involved. The J gene is TRBJ1-5, the V gene TRBV20-1; 7 bases are shared with TRBD1. The CDR3 has 15 amino acids. The germline V gene has CDR1 DFQATT and CDR2 SNEGSKA (reference sequence). The CDR3: CCATDRGQQHQPQHF. The CDR3 nucleotides read TGCTGTGCTACCGACCGGGGACAGCAACATCAGCCCCAGCATTTT.